This T cell receptor beta chain was sequenced for a study of graft-versus-host responses after intestinal transplantation. V was clipped by 6 bases and J by 8 bases; unmatched bases: 9. The CDR3 spans 14 residues. Germline V gives CDR1 MNHNS, CDR2 SASEGT. Labeling with CFSE marked approximately 200,000 responder cells, which were plated with approximately 200,000 irradiated, violet-dye-labeled stimulator cells. Measured with immunoSEQ multiplex PCR; TCRdb has only the in-frame clones, and not every one. The sample carries fewer than 25,000 clones, about 45% recorded once. This chain joins TRBV6-1 and TRBJ2-1; 8 bases fit TRBD2. The sample in question was alloreactive CD8+ T cells from a mixed lymphocyte reaction culture, obtained before transplantation. Specified subset: CFSE-low proliferating T cells sorted from approximately 6-day pre-transplant mixed lymphocyte reaction (GvH or HvG direction). The sequence was collected from a human patient who was an organ donor for intestinal transplantation. CDR3 nucleotides: TGTGCCAGCAGCTATCCGACTAGCGCCGATGAGCAGTTCTTC. Amino acids: CASSYPTSADEQFF.